Below are 14 T cell receptor beta chains sequenced from a single sample in a study of regulatory T cells in long-lasting Graves disease. Time point in this sample: persistent/refractory GD, antithyroid drugs over 5 years with positive TRAb. The authors made the TCR library using RNA they extracted from PBMCs. Arm-PCR of CDR3 regions and iRepertoire HTBI primers were used to build TCR beta libraries. TCRdb re-analysed the multiplex PCR reads in MiXCR, keeping a single row per CDR3 protein. The sample shows about 470,000 distinct CDR3 sequences, more than 20% of them seen only once. Specimen: peripheral blood mononuclear cells (PBMCs), collected when the disease was refractory, from a patient treated with antithyroid drugs. These receptors came from a female donor with Graves disease.

A few counts support this clonotype. This chain joins TRBV20-1 and TRBJ2-7; D not certain. CDR1 is DFQATT and CDR2 is SNEGSKA in the germline V gene (reference sequence). The CDR3 contains 13 residues. The V and J ends lost 0 bases and 0 bases respectively, with 6 bases between them. The CDR3 sequence is CSARDSSSYEQYF. The CDR3 bases are TGCAGTGCTAGAGACAGCAGCTCCTACGAGCAGTACTTC.

On this clonotype itself: A read error is possible here, since a much larger clone lies one base away. The V and J genes are TRBV6-2 or TRBV6-3 and TRBJ2-5, with 9 bases that match TRBD2. Germline CDR1 and CDR2: MNHEY and SVGEGT. V lost 2 bases and J lost 5; bases outside the gene matches: 0. The CDR3 is 13 amino acids. CDR3 sequence reads: CASSYLAGETQYF. As DNA, the CDR3 is TGTGCCAGCAGTTACCTAGCGGGGGAGACCCAGTACTTC.

This clonotype appeared many times. The chain has TRBV28 and TRBJ2-7; possibly TRBD2 for D (6 bases). V shed 6 bases and J shed 2 bases, with 17 bases lying between them. Germline V CDR1 and CDR2: MDHEN, SYDVKM. The CDR3 consists of 15 residues. The CDR3 DNA reads as TGTGCCAGCAGCTCCCCGCGGGGCTTAGCCTACGAGCAGTACTTC. Translation gives CASSSPRGLAYEQYF.

This clonotype has just a few counts. The chain links TRBV2 to TRBJ2-4, with D hard to call. V lost 7 bases and J lost 3, with 19 bases in between. CDR3 length: 16 residues. Per the germline V gene, CDR1 is SNHLY and CDR2 is FYNNEI. CDR3 in amino acids: CASTTGGIGGKNIQYF. The CDR3 DNA reads TGTGCCAGCACTACGGGTGGGATAGGCGGCAAAAACATTCAGTACTTC. Combining the CDR3 with reference TRBV2 and TRBJ2-4 gives the whole variable domain EPEVTQTPSHQVTQMGQEVILRCVPISNHLYFYWYRQILGQKVEFLVSFYNNEISEKSEIFDDQFSVERPDGSNFTLKIRSTKLEDSAMYFCASTTGGIGGKNIQYFGAGTRLSVL.

Many counts were recorded for this clonotype. The chain is built from TRBV30 and TRBJ2-7; D is unresolved. Germline CDR1 and CDR2: GTSNPN and SVGIG (reference sequence). The CDR3 is made up of 13 amino acids. Trimming left V 0 bases short and J 2 bases short, with 8 bases between. The CDR3 reads CAWSVGEPYEQYF. CDR3 sequence (DNA): TGTGCCTGGAGTGTTGGAGAGCCCTACGAGCAGTACTTC.

This clonotype was counted between two and nine times. The chain combines TRBV10-3 with TRBJ1-1; D not certain. Trimming left V 0 bases short and J 7 bases short, with 12 bases between. Germline loops: CDR1 ENHRY, CDR2 SYGVKD. CDR3 length equals 14 residues. The CDR3 bases are TGTGCCATCAGTGAGTCGGGTGTCAAGGGTGAAGCTTTCTTT. It specifies CAISESGVKGEAFF.

The chain couples TRBV5-1 to TRBJ2-2, with 12 nucleotides matching TRBD2. V dropped 3 bases and J dropped 1; count of bases not matched to a gene: 1. Germline lookup yields CDR1 SGHRS and CDR2 YFSETQ. The CDR3 is 16 residues long. The CDR3 loop is CASSSTSGRNTGELFF. In DNA form, the CDR3 reads TGCGCCAGCAGCTCGACTAGCGGGAGGAACACCGGGGAGCTGTTTTTT.

This clonotype has a count of ten or more. The chain has TRBV2 and TRBJ1-4, with no clear D. The CDR3 totals 15 residues. Between the trimmed V and J ends, which lost 2 bases and 5 bases, there was a span of 12 bases. Germline-derived CDR1 and CDR2 are SNHLY and FYNNEI. CDR3: CASSELHSPNEKLFF. For the CDR3, the DNA is TGTGCCAGCAGTGAACTACACTCACCAAATGAAAAACTGTTTTTT.

This clonotype has ten or more counts. Written as DNA, the CDR3 is TGTGCCAGCAAGGAAGTTTTGGCCTCCCAAGAGACCCAGTACTTC. Protein: CASKEVLASQETQYF. The chain combines TRBV2 with TRBJ2-5; D is undetermined. The CDR3 contains 15 residues. Germline lookup yields CDR1 SNHLY and CDR2 FYNNEI. Trimming took 7 bases from V and 1 from J, leaving 16 bases between them.

This chain connects TRBV28 to TRBJ2-7; no definite D call. V dropped 6 bases and J dropped 6 bases, with 15 bases sitting between them. The CDR3 is 13 amino acids. The germline V gene has CDR1 MDHEN and CDR2 SYDVKM. CDR3 coding DNA: TGTGCCAGCAGGGACCTGGGGTCCGGCGAGCAGTACTTC. The encoded protein is CASRDLGSGEQYF.

The chain uses TRBV3-1 and TRBJ1-3; D not certain. The V gene lost 1 base and the J gene lost 4 bases, with 5 bases spanning the gap. This CDR3 has 13 amino acids. Germline V gene sequence: CDR1 LGHDT, CDR2 YNNKEL (reference sequence). CDR3 sequence (DNA): TGTGCCAGCAGCCAAGGGGTAGGAAACACCATATATTTT. Translated, it gives CASSQGVGNTIYF.

This clonotype was recorded many times. The chain links TRBV27 to TRBJ2-5; 8 nucleotides agree with TRBD1. CDR3 length equals 15 residues. Germline V CDR1 and CDR2: MNHEY, SMNVEV (reference sequence). Trimming removed 5 bases from V and 5 bases from J; junction bases left unmatched: 10. In nucleotides, the CDR3 is TGTGCCAGCAGTCCGGCCCAGACAGGGGTCGAGACCCAGTACTTC. This encodes CASSPAQTGVETQYF.

The chain has TRBV9 and TRBJ2-7; possible D gene TRBD2, 6 bases. CDR3 size: 14 residues. V was shortened by 2 bases and J by 4 bases, with 13 bases between the two germline ends. Germline-derived CDR1 and CDR2 are SGDLS and YYNGEE. The CDR3 region has the DNA TGTGCCAGCAGCGTCGGAAGCGGGCAATACGAGCAGTACTTC. Its translation is CASSVGSGQYEQYF.

This clonotype has just a few counts. The chain uses TRBV13 and TRBJ2-7, with no clear D. The V gene lost 3 bases and the J gene lost 2 bases, with 8 bases spanning the gap. CDR3 size: 13 residues. CDR1 PRHDT and CDR2 FYEKMQ come from the germline V gene (reference sequence). The CDR3 loop reads CASSFFYPYEQYF. The CDR3 DNA reads as TGTGCCAGCAGCTTTTTTTATCCCTACGAGCAGTACTTC.